Each of the 10 T cell receptor beta chains below was sequenced from the same sample in a study of shared clonotypes between healthy human individuals (dated by TCRdb to 2020 to 2022). The receptor library was made with the immunoSEQ multiplex PCR assay. The table comes from immuneACCESS by way of TCRdb, which keeps in-frame sequences with V and J called. Part of the clones is missing from these tables; in studies checked, under half for an unresolved V gene and the rest for unknown reasons. Present in this sample are around 1.5 million clones, 95% to 99% of which were seen just once. Jointly, the top ten make up 0.4% to 0.55% of the sample. The source material was naive CD4+ T cells sorted from blood. The intended sense of this specimen's cell subset or site label: CD45RA+ positively selected. These receptors all stem from a man aged 30-40 years in good health.

This rearrangement joins TRBV9 to TRBJ2-3, with D perhaps given as TRBD1 or TRBD2 (6 bases each). Germline V gene sequence: CDR1 SGDLS, CDR2 YYNGEE. Trimming pared 3 bases from V and 1 base from J, leaving 12 bases between. CDR3 size: 15 residues. CDR3 coding DNA: TGTGCCAGCAGCGGAGGGGGAGGTGGCACAGATACGCAGTATTTT. It specifies CASSGGGGGTDTQYF. The full variable domain, in which reference TRBV9 and TRBJ2-3 provide the parts outside the CDR3, is DSGVTQTPKHLITATGQRVTLRCSPRSGDLSVYWYQQSLDQGLQFLIQYYNGEERAKGNILERFSAQQFPDLHSELNLSSLELGDSALYFCASSGGGGGTDTQYFGPGTRLTVL.

This sequence joins TRBV25-1 and TRBJ2-1, with TRBD2 identical over 7 bases. V was pared by 1 base and J by 8 bases, with 8 bases of the junction left unmatched. CDR1 and CDR2 from the germline V gene are MGHDK and SYGVNS. The CDR3 sequence is 15 residues long. CDR3: CASSESRGSFHEQFF. Written as DNA, the CDR3 is TGTGCCAGCAGTGAATCTCGCGGGAGCTTCCATGAGCAGTTCTTC.

The chain couples TRBV27 to TRBJ2-1; no definite D call. CDR3 length equals 15 residues. Germline-derived CDR1 and CDR2 are MNHEY and SMNVEV (reference sequence). The V end lost 2 bases, the J end lost 6 bases, and 14 bases lay between the germline ends. As DNA, the CDR3 is TGTGCCAGCAGTTTACCGCCCGCCGCGACCAATGAGCAGTTCTTC. Translated: CASSLPPAATNEQFF.

This chain uses TRBV28 with TRBJ1-5; tentatively, D is TRBD1 (6 bases). The germline V gene encodes CDR1 MDHEN and CDR2 SYDVKM. The CDR3 runs to 15 residues. The ends were cut back, 4 bases at V and 2 bases at J, with 12 bases in the middle. The CDR3 reads CASSSQGTGNQPQHF. The CDR3 nucleotides are TGTGCCAGCAGTTCACAGGGTACGGGCAATCAGCCCCAGCATTTT. The full variable domain, with the rest looked up from reference TRBV28 and TRBJ1-5, is DVKVTQSSRYLVKRTGEKVFLECVQDMDHENMFWYRQDPGLGLRLIYFSYDVKMKEKGDIPEGYSVSREKKERFSLILESASTNQTSMYLCASSSQGTGNQPQHFGDGTRLSIL.

The rearrangement links TRBV5-5 to TRBJ2-1, with TRBD2 matching over 10 bases. The CDR3 contains 15 residues. Germline lookup yields CDR1 SGHKS and CDR2 YYEKEE (reference sequence). The V and J ends lost 3 bases and 10 bases, in that order; junction bases with no gene match: 10. The CDR3 reads CASSYPSGLAWEQFF. The CDR3 DNA reads TGTGCCAGCAGCTATCCTTCGGGACTAGCGTGGGAGCAGTTCTTC.

This clone occurred once. This sequence joins TRBV5-1 and TRBJ1-1, with D perhaps TRBD1 (6 bases). V lost 2 bases and J 2 bases, leaving 16 bases between the germline ends. The CDR3 covers 16 residues. Germline V gene sequence: CDR1 SGHRS, CDR2 YFSETQ. The CDR3 loop reads CASSFAAGATNTEAFF. The CDR3 DNA is TGCGCCAGCAGCTTTGCCGCAGGGGCTACAAACACTGAAGCTTTCTTT. The complete variable domain, with remaining parts taken from reference TRBV5-1 and TRBJ1-1, reads KAGVTQTPRYLIKTRGQQVTLSCSPISGHRSVSWYQQTPGQGLQFLFEYFSETQRNKGNFPGRFSGRQFSNSRSEMNVSTLELGDSALYLCASSFAAGATNTEAFFGQGTRLTVV.

The V gene is TRBV29-1, the J gene TRBJ1-1; D is uncertain. Trimming left V 4 bases short and J 5 bases short, with 11 bases between. The CDR3 has 12 amino acids. Germline V gene sequence: CDR1 SQVTM, CDR2 ANQGSEA. CDR3 residues: CSVVGSDTEAFF. In DNA, the CDR3 is TGCAGCGTTGTGGGGTCTGATACTGAAGCTTTCTTT.

This chain connects TRBV9 to TRBJ2-1; no definite D call. Deletions cut 0 bases from V and 2 bases from J, with 9 bases between. The CDR3 consists of 15 residues. Germline assignment: CDR1 SGDLS and CDR2 YYNGEE. CDR3 region: CASSVAPTTYNEQFF. The CDR3 DNA is TGTGCCAGCAGCGTAGCGCCAACAACCTACAATGAGCAGTTCTTC.

The chain uses TRBV7-3 and TRBJ2-7, with 7 positions matching TRBD2. In germline, CDR1 is SGHTA, CDR2 FQGTGA. Unmatched junction bases numbered 3, after V lost 4 bases and J lost 0 bases. The CDR3 is 14 amino acids. The CDR3 sequence is CASSSRGDSYEQYF. CDR3 coding DNA: TGTGCCAGCAGCTCTCGGGGGGACTCCTACGAGCAGTACTTC.

This chain uses TRBV7-6 with TRBJ2-2; weak D call: TRBD2 (5 bases). Germline CDR1 reads SGHVS; CDR2 reads FNYEAQ. The CDR3 totals 15 residues. Trimming stripped 5 bases from V and 5 bases from J, with 15 bases between. Here the CDR3 reads CASSPYLERTGELFF. The CDR3 coding sequence is TGTGCCAGCAGCCCCTACTTGGAGCGGACCGGGGAGCTGTTTTTT.